A selection of T cell receptor beta chains follows, all from one sample in a study of post-analysis software for immune sequencing data. MiXCR, run by TCRdb on the PCR reads, gives a single entry per CDR3 protein. The sample consists of around 500,000 distinct CDR3 sequences, 30% to 40% of them appearing once. The sequenced material came from blood. The receptors stem from a girl under 18 with multiple sclerosis. Each CDR3 is given with its conserved first and last residue. The D gene is left open where the match is weak. Size is stated for part of the rows, as once, few or many counts, or as a class when the clone is expanded.

>15|-|TRBJ1-5|-|TRBV7-9
TGTGCCAGCAGCCTAGGGGACCTTAGCAATCAGCCCCAGCATTTT
CASSLGDLSNQPQHF
>16|-|TRBJ1-6|-|TRBV6-5
TGTGCCAGTAGTTACTCTCCGGGCCGCACAAATTCACCCCTCCACTTT
CASSYSPGRTNSPLHF
>12|-|TRBJ2-7|many|TRBV29-1
TGCAGCGTCCGCTTCTCAGCCACGGAGCAGTACTTC
CSVRFSATEQYF
>12|-|TRBJ1-2|-|TRBV7-9
TGTGCCAGCAGCGAGGCAGGGTCTGGCTACACCTTC
CASSEAGSGYTF
>14|TRBD2|TRBJ2-1|few|TRBV29-1
TGCAGCGTTCACCGGGGGGGCCCTGGCAATGAGCAGTTCTTC
CSVHRGGPGNEQFF
>13|-|TRBJ2-3|few|TRBV20-1
TGCAGCGCTAGAGAGGCACGCACAGATACGCAGTATTTT
CSAREARTDTQYF
>14|TRBD1|TRBJ1-1|few|TRBV6-5
TGTGCCAGCAGTTACACACAGGGGAGGACTGAAGCTTTCTTT
CASSYTQGRTEAFF
>11|-|TRBJ2-5|-|TRBV20-1
TGCAGTGCCAAGGGACGCGAGACCCAGTACTTC
CSAKGRETQYF
>13|-|TRBJ1-2|-|TRBV5-1
TGCGCCAGCAGCTACCCCGGGATCTATGGCTACACCTTC
CASSYPGIYGYTF
>13|-|TRBJ2-5|-|TRBV18
TGTGCCAGCTCCCTCATAGCGGCGGGACTGCAGTACTTC
CASSLIAAGLQYF
>18|-|TRBJ2-1|few|TRBV2
TGTGCCAGGGGTGGGGGTCTCGGGAAGCAGAGCTCCTACAATGAGCAGTTCTTC
CARGGGLGKQSSYNEQFF
>13|TRBD1|TRBJ1-2|few|TRBV29-1
TGCAGCGTCCTGGACAGGGTACACTATGGCTACACCTTC
CSVLDRVHYGYTF
>16|TRBD1|TRBJ2-7|few|TRBV4-2
TGTGCCAGCAGCCAGCCGGGACAGGGGAGCTCCTACGAGCAGTACTTC
CASSQPGQGSSYEQYF
>12|-|TRBJ2-5|-|TRBV5-6
TGTGCCAGCAGCTTCAGTTATGGGGAGCAGTACTTC
CASSFSYGEQYF
>14|-|TRBJ1-5|few|TRBV12-3/TRBV12-4
TGTGCCAGCAGTGGACACAATAGCAATCAGCCCCAGCATTTT
CASSGHNSNQPQHF
>12|-|TRBJ2-1|-|TRBV20-1
TGCAGTGCTGGATACCGGGACAATGAGCAGTTCTTC
CSAGYRDNEQFF
>13|-|TRBJ2-5|many|TRBV12-3/TRBV12-4
TGTGCCAGCAGTTTAACCGGGCGGGAGACCCAGTACTTC
CASSLTGRETQYF
>13|-|TRBJ2-7|-|TRBV20-1
TGCAGTGCTAGGGTCAGATACAACTACGAGCAGTACTTC
CSARVRYNYEQYF
>13|TRBD1|TRBJ1-1|-|TRBV5-1
TGCGCCAGCAGCTTCGACAGGGCCACTGAAGCTTTCTTT
CASSFDRATEAFF
>15|TRBD1|TRBJ2-7|many|TRBV20-1
TGCAGTGCTGAAGACCGGGACAGGAGCTCCTACGAGCAGTACTTC
CSAEDRDRSSYEQYF
>14|-|TRBJ1-1|-|TRBV6-1
TGTGCCAGCAGGGAGGCAGGCCGGAGCACTGAAGCTTTCTTT
CASREAGRSTEAFF
>15|TRBD2|TRBJ2-7|-|TRBV4-1
TGCGCCAGCAGGCCGACTCCTAGCGGTTCCTACGAGCAGTACTTC
CASRPTPSGSYEQYF
>15|-|TRBJ1-5|few|TRBV10-2
TGCGCCAGCAGTGAGCCGAGACAGAGGTCTTTGCCCCAGCATTTT
CASSEPRQRSLPQHF
>17|TRBD2|TRBJ2-3|few|TRBV4-1
TGCGCCAGCAGCCAAGTAATTAGCGGGGCTAGCACAGATACGCAGTATTTT
CASSQVISGASTDTQYF
>15|-|TRBJ1-4|-|TRBV5-1
TGCGCCAGCAGCTTGGAATGGGCCAAGAATGAAAAACTGTTTTTT
CASSLEWAKNEKLFF
>13|TRBD1|TRBJ2-7|few|TRBV5-1
TGCGCCAGCAGCCCGGACAGGGGCCACGAGCAGTACTTC
CASSPDRGHEQYF
>13|-|TRBJ2-7|-|TRBV20-1
TGCAGTGCTGCCCGGGACACAAACTACGAGCAGTACTTC
CSAARDTNYEQYF
>14|-|TRBJ2-1|-|TRBV19
TGTGCCAGTAACCCAGGGTTGCAGGGCAGGGAGCAGTTCTTC
CASNPGLQGREQFF
>17|-|TRBJ2-5|few|TRBV7-6
TGTGCCAGCAGCTTAGCCCCGATTTCCGCGGCTCAAGAGACCCAGTACTTC
CASSLAPISAAQETQYF
>14|TRBD2|TRBJ2-5|many|TRBV11-2
TGTGCCAGCAGCCTAGCGGGGGGGCAAGAGACCCAGTACTTC
CASSLAGGQETQYF
>13|-|TRBJ2-5|few|TRBV12-3/TRBV12-4
TGTGCCAGCAAAATAACTCCGGTGGAGACCCAGTACTTC
CASKITPVETQYF
>14|TRBD1|TRBJ2-5|-|TRBV20-1
TGCAGTGCTAGTCCCGGACAGGGACAAGGGACCCAGTACTTC
CSASPGQGQGTQYF
>11|-|TRBJ2-7|-|TRBV29-1
TGCAGCGTCCCGAAAACCGGGGACCAGTACTTC
CSVPKTGDQYF
>15|-|TRBJ2-2|-|TRBV2
TGTGCCAGCAGCCATAAGAGGGTCAACACCGGGGAGCTGTTTTTT
CASSHKRVNTGELFF
>13|-|TRBJ2-7|few|TRBV15
TGTGCCACCAGCAGGGACAGTGTCTACGAGCAGTACTTC
CATSRDSVYEQYF
>12|-|TRBJ2-7|-|TRBV4-1
TGCGCCAGCAGCCATACCCTAACCGAGCAGTACTTC
CASSHTLTEQYF
>13|-|TRBJ2-5|few|TRBV12-3/TRBV12-4
TGTGCCAGCAGATTCGCGGGCGGAGAGACCCAGTACTTC
CASRFAGGETQYF
>13|-|TRBJ2-1|-|TRBV28
TGTGCCAGCACCCGAATGGGGGTCAATGAGCAGTTCTTC
CASTRMGVNEQFF
>15|-|TRBJ2-2|-|TRBV3-1
TGTGCCAGCAGCCAAGGCGTTCAGAACACCGGGGAGCTGTTTTTT
CASSQGVQNTGELFF
>15|-|TRBJ1-2|-|TRBV5-4
TGTGCCAGCAGCTCCCAGCCGGGAGGCGACTATGGCTACACCTTC
CASSSQPGGDYGYTF
>14|-|TRBJ2-4|-|TRBV20-1
TGCAGTGCTTCAAGGGGGGCGGCCAAAAACATTCAGTACTTC
CSASRGAAKNIQYF
>14|TRBD2|TRBJ2-1|-|TRBV10-3
TGTGCCATCAGTGGGGGAGGGACCTACAATGAGCAGTTCTTC
CAISGGGTYNEQFF
>15|TRBD2|TRBJ2-5|-|TRBV12-3/TRBV12-4
TGTGCCAGCAGTGGACTAGCGGGGGTGCGGGAGACCCAGTACTTC
CASSGLAGVRETQYF
>18|TRBD1|TRBJ2-6|once|TRBV10-3
TGTGCCATCAGGGTACCACAGGGGGGACCCTCTGGGGCCAACGTCCTGACTTTC
CAIRVPQGGPSGANVLTF
>14|-|TRBJ2-5|many|TRBV5-5
TGTGCCAGCAGCTTGGGATCAGCATTCGAGACCCAGTACTTC
CASSLGSAFETQYF
>17|-|TRBJ1-4|-|TRBV6-1
TGTGCCAGCAGTGAAAGCTCAATACCTGGGCCTAATGAAAAACTGTTTTTT
CASSESSIPGPNEKLFF